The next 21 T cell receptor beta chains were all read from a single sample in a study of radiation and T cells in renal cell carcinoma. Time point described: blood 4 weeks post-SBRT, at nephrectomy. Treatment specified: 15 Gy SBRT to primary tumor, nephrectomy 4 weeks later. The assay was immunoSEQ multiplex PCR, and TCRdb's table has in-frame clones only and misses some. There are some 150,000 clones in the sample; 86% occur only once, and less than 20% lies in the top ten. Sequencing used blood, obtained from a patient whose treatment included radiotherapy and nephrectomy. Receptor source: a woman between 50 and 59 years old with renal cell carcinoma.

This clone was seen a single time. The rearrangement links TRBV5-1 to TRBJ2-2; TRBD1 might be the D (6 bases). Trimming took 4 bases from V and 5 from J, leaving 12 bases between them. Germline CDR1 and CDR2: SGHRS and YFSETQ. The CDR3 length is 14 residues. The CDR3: CASSLRDTTGELFF. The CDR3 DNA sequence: TGCGCCAGCAGCCTCCGGGACACAACCGGGGAGCTGTTTTTT.

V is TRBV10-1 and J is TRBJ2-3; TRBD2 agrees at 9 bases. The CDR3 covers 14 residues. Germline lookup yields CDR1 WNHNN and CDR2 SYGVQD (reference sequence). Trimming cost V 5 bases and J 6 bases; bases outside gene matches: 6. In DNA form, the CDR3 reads TGCGCCAGCAGTTTTAGCGGGAGTAAGGATACGCAGTATTTT. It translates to CASSFSGSKDTQYF.

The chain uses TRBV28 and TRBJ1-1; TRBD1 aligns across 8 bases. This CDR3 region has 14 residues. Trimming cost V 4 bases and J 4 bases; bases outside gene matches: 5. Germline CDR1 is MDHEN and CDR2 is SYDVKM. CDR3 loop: CASSWGGQGTEAFF. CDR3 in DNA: TGTGCCAGCAGTTGGGGCGGACAGGGCACTGAAGCTTTCTTT.

In nucleotides, the CDR3 is TGTGCCAGCCACCGCGGGGGACAGGGGGATTACGAGCAGTACTTC. Translating gives CASHRGGQGDYEQYF. The rearrangement uses TRBV28 and TRBJ2-7, with 11 positions matching TRBD1. J gave up 4 bases and V 8 bases, and 10 bases lay outside the gene matches. The length of the CDR3 is 15 residues. Germline-derived CDR1 and CDR2 are MDHEN and SYDVKM. The whole variable domain, remainder taken from reference TRBV28 and TRBJ2-7, is DVKVTQSSRYLVKRTGEKVFLECVQDMDHENMFWYRQDPGLGLRLIYFSYDVKMKEKGDIPEGYSVSREKKERFSLILESASTNQTSMYLCASHRGGQGDYEQYFGPGTRLTVT.

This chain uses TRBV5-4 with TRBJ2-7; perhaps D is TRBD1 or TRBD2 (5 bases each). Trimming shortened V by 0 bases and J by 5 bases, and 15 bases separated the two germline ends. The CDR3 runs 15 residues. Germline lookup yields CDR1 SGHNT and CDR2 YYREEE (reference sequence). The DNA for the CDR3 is TGTGCCAGCAGCTTGGATCCGGGGCATGTAGACGAGCAGTACTTC. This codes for CASSLDPGHVDEQYF.

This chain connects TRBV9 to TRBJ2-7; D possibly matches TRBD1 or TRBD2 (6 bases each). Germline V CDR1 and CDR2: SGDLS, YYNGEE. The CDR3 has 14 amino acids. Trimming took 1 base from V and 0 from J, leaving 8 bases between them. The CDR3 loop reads CASSVSGASYEQYF. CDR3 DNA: TGTGCCAGCAGCGTATCGGGGGCCTCCTACGAGCAGTACTTC.

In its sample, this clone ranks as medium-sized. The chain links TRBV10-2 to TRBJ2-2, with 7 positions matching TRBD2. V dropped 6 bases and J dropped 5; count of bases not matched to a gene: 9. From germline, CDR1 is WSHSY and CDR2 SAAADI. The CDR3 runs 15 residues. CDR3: CASSSTSVGTGELFF. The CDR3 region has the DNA TGCGCCAGCAGCTCTACTAGCGTCGGGACCGGGGAGCTGTTTTTT.

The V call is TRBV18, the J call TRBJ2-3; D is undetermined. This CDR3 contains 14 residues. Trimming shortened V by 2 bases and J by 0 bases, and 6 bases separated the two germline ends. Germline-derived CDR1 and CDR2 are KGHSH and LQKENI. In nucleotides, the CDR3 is TGTGCCAGCTCACCAATGACAAGCACAGATACGCAGTATTTT. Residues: CASSPMTSTDTQYF.

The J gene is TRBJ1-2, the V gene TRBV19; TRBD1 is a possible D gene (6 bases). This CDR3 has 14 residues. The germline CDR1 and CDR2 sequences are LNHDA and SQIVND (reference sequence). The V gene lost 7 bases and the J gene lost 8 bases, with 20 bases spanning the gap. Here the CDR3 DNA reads TGTGCCAGTACCCTGACAGGCGGTAATCGAGGCTACACCTTC. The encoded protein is CASTLTGGNRGYTF. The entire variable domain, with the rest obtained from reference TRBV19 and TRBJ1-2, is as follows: DGGITQSPKYLFRKEGQNVTLSCEQNLNHDAMYWYRQDPGQGLRLIYYSQIVNDFQKGDIAEGYSVSREKKESFPLTVTSAQKNPTAFYLCASTLTGGNRGYTFGSGTRLTVV.

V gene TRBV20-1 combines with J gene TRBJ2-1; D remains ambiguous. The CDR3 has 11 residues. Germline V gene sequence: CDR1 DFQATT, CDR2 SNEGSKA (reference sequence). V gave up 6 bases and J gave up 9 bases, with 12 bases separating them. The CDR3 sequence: CSAQKGTEQFF. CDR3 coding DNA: TGCAGTGCCCAAAAGGGAACTGAGCAGTTCTTC.

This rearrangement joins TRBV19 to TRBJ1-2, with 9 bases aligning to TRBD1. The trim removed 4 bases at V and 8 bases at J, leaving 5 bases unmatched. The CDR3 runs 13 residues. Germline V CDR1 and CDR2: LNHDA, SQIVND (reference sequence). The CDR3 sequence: CASSRDREGGYTF. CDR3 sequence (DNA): TGTGCCAGTAGTAGGGACAGGGAAGGAGGCTACACCTTC.

The CDR3 DNA follows: TGTGCCAGCAGCGCCCCGGGACGGATGGAGACCCAGTACTTC. It translates to CASSAPGRMETQYF. The chain links TRBV5-4 to TRBJ2-5, with D possibly called TRBD1 or TRBD2 (5 bases each). The V gene's germline CDR1 is SGHNT and CDR2 YYREEE (reference sequence). V lost 4 bases to trimming and J lost 5 bases, with 15 bases between them. The CDR3 runs 14 residues.

The DNA of the CDR3 is TGCGCCAGCAGCTTGTATAGCACAGATACGCAGTATTTT. Translated, it gives CASSLYSTDTQYF. This sequence joins TRBV5-1 and TRBJ2-3; D is ambiguous. The CDR3 length is 13 residues. Deletions cut 1 base from V and 0 bases from J, with 3 bases between. Germline V CDR1 and CDR2: SGHRS, YFSETQ. The whole variable domain, remainder taken from reference TRBV5-1 and TRBJ2-3, is KAGVTQTPRYLIKTRGQQVTLSCSPISGHRSVSWYQQTPGQGLQFLFEYFSETQRNKGNFPGRFSGRQFSNSRSEMNVSTLELGDSALYLCASSLYSTDTQYFGPGTRLTVL.

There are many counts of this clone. The CDR3 region has the DNA TGTGCCAGCAGTGGGGTGGGTGACAATCAGCCCCAGCATTTT. This sequence encodes CASSGVGDNQPQHF. J is TRBJ1-5 and V is TRBV25-1; D remains unclear. There are 14 residues in the CDR3. Germline V gene data show CDR1 as MGHDK and CDR2 as SYGVNS. V lost 4 bases to trimming and J lost 3 bases, with 10 bases between them.

CDR3 coding DNA: TGTGCCAGCAGCCCTGGGACGGCCGAAACCTACGAGCAGTACTTC. Its translation: CASSPGTAETYEQYF. The chain carries TRBV28 and TRBJ2-7; perhaps D is TRBD1 or TRBD2 (5 bases each). The germline CDR1 and CDR2 sequences are MDHEN and SYDVKM. This CDR3 spans 15 amino acids. The V gene lost 6 bases and the J gene lost 2 bases, with 17 bases spanning the gap.

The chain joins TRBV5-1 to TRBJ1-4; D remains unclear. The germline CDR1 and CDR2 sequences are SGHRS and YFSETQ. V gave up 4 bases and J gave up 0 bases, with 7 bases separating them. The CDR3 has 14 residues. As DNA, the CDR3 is TGCGCCAGCAGCCGAGTTGCAACTAATGAAAAACTGTTTTTT. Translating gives CASSRVATNEKLFF.

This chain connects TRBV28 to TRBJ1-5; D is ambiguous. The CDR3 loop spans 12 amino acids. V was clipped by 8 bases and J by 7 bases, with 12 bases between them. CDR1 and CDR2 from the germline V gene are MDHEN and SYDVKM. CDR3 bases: TGTGCCAGCTCAATGCTAGAGCAGCCCCAGCATTTT. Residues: CASSMLEQPQHF.

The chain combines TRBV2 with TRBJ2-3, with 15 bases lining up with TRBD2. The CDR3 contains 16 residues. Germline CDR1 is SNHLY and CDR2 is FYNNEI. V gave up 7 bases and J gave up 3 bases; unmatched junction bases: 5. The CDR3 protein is CASKPGLAGGTDTQYF. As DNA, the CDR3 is TGTGCCAGCAAACCGGGACTAGCGGGGGGAACAGATACGCAGTATTTT.

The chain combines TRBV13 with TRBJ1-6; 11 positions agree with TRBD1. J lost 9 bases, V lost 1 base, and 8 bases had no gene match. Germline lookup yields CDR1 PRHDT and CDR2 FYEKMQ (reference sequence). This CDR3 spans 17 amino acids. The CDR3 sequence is CASSLDLGTGGPSPLHF. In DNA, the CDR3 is TGTGCCAGCAGCTTAGATCTAGGGACAGGGGGACCTTCACCCCTCCACTTT. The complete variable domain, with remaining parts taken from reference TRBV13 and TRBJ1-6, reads AAGVIQSPRHLIKEKRETATLKCYPIPRHDTVYWYQQGPGQDPQFLISFYEKMQSDKGSIPDRFSAQQFSDYHSELNMSSLELGDSALYFCASSLDLGTGGPSPLHFGNGTRLTVT.

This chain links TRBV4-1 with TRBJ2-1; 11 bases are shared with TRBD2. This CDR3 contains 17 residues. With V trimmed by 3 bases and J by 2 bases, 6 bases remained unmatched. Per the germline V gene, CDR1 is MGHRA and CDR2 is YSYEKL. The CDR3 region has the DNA TGCGCCAGCAGCCAGAACAAACTAGCGGGGGCCTACAATGAGCAGTTCTTC. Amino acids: CASSQNKLAGAYNEQFF.

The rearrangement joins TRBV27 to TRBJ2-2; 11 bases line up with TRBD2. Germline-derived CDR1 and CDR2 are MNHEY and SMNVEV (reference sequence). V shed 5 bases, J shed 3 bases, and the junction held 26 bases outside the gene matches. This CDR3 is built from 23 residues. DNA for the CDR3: TGTGCCAGCAGTATACGAAGCCTTAGCGGGAGGGCCGATCATACAACTTACACCGGGGAGCTGTTTTTT. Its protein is CASSIRSLSGRADHTTYTGELFF.